Presented here are 4 T cell receptor beta chains from one specimen sequenced in a study of naive and memory T cell subsets. Two oligonucleotides, mixed equimolar, formed the beta constant-region primer covering TRBC1 and TRBC2. TCRdb fed the UMI-ligation and nested PCR reads into MiXCR, producing one record per CDR3 protein. The sample carries tens of thousands of distinct CDR3 sequences, about 6.5% recorded once. The specimen sequenced was central memory CD4+ T cells from blood. These TCRs come from a human donor in good health.

This clonotype has at least ten counts. The chain is built from TRBV29-1 and TRBJ1-2, with D maybe TRBD1 (6 bases). The V gene's germline CDR1 is SQVTM and CDR2 ANQGSEA. The CDR3 is 15 amino acids. V was shortened by 6 bases and J by 2 bases, with 19 bases between the two germline ends. Here the CDR3 reads CSVVRMGGSNYGYTF. The DNA for the CDR3 is TGCAGCGTCGTACGAATGGGGGGCAGCAACTATGGCTACACCTTC. The full variable domain, in which reference TRBV29-1 and TRBJ1-2 provide the parts outside the CDR3, is SAVISQKPSRDICQRGTSLTIQCQVDSQVTMMFWYRQQPGQSLTLIATANQGSEATYESGFVIDKFPISRPNLTFSTLTVSNMSPEDSSIYLCSVVRMGGSNYGYTFGSGTRLTVV.

In its sample, this clonotype was seen many times. The V call is TRBV10-3, the J call TRBJ2-5, with D perhaps matching TRBD1 or TRBD2 (5 bases each). Per the germline V gene, CDR1 is ENHRY and CDR2 is SYGVKD. The germline V and J ends were trimmed by 0 bases and 5 bases, with 10 bases remaining between them. This CDR3 is 14 amino acids long. DNA for the CDR3: TGTGCCATCAGTGAGTCCCCCGGGGCTGAGACCCAGTACTTC. Translation gives CAISESPGAETQYF.

Ten or more counts support this clonotype. This sequence joins TRBV4-3 and TRBJ1-2; D call uncertain. In germline, CDR1 is LGHNA, CDR2 YSLEER. With 1 base removed from V and 0 bases from J, the gap between germline ends came to 9 bases. This CDR3 is 15 amino acids long. CDR3 protein: CASSQAAASNYGYTF. The CDR3 bases are TGCGCCAGCAGCCAAGCCGCAGCCTCTAACTATGGCTACACCTTC.

This clonotype has more than one count but fewer than ten. The V gene is TRBV6-1, the J gene TRBJ1-2, with 7 nucleotides matching TRBD1. There are 14 residues in the CDR3. The germline V gene has CDR1 MNHNS and CDR2 SASEGT. The V gene end was trimmed by 8 bases and the J gene end by 1 base; junction bases not matched to a gene: 7. The DNA of the CDR3 is TGTGCCAGCCGCAGGGACAGCGATAACTATGGCTACACCTTC. Translated, it gives CASRRDSDNYGYTF.